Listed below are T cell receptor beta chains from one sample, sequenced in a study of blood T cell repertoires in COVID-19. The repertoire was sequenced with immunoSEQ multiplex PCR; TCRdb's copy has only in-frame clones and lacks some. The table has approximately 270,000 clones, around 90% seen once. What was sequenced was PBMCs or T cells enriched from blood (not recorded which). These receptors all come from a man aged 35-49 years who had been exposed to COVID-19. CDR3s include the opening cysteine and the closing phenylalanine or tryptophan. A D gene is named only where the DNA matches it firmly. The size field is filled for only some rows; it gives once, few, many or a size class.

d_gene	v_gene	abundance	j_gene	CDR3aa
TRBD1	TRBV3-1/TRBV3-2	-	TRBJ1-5	CASSQVLCLGTGVLKPQHF
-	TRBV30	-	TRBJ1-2	CAWSVPLVGRLNYGYTF
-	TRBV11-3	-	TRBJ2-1	CASSLEVPNRGGEQFF
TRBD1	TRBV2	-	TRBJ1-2	CASSEVLTGTYGYTF
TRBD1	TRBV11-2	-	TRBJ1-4	CASRRTGGAGQEKLFF
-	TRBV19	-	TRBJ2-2	CASSPRQVTGELFF
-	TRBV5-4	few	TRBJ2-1	CASSLGTSHYNEQFF
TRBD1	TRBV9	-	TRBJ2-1	CASSSPDRGNEQFF
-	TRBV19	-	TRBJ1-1	CASSDRINTEAFF
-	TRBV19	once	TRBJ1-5	CASRAGVSNQPQHF
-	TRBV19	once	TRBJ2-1	CASSRTRDSYNEQFF
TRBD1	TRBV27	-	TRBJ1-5	CASARTGGGQPQHF
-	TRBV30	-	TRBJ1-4	CAWRNQATHNEKLFF
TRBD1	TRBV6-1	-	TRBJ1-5	CASSEQQGGGQPQHF
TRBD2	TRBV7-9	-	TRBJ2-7	CASSRPSGGSYEQYF
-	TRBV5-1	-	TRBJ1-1	CASSSEPHSTEAFF
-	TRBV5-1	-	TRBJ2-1	CASSSQGFSYNEQFF
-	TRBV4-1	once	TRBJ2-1	CASSQREMGANEQFF
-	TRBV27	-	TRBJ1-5	CASSLTQTGGPQHF
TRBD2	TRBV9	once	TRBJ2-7	CASSEGPGLAYEQYF
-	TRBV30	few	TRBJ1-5	CAWSVMGRGQPQHF
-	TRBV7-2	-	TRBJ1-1	CASSSVLTTSEAFF